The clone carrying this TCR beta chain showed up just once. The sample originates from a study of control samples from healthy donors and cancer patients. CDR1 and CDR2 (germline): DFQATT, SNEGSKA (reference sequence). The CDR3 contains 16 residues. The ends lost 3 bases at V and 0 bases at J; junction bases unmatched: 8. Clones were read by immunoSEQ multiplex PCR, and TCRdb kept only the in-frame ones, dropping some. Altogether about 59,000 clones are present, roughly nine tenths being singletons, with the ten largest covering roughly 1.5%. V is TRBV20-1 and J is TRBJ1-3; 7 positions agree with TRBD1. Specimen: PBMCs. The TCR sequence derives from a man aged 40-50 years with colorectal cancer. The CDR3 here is CSASSGQSSSGNTIYF. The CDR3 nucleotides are TGCAGTGCTAGTTCGGGACAGTCGAGCTCTGGAAACACCATATATTTT.